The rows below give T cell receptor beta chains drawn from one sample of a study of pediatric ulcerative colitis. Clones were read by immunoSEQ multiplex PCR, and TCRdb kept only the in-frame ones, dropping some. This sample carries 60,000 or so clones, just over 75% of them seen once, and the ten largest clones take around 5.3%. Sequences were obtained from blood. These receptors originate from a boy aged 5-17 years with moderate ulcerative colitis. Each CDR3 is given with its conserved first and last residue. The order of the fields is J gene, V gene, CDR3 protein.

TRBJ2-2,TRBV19,CASTRDSNTGELFF
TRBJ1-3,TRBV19,CASRIRTGGKSGNTIYF
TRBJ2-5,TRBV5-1,CASSQPLAAETQYF
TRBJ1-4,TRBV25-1,CASSEPRGLDEKLFF
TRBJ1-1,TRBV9,CASSPRGPTEAFF
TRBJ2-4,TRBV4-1,CASSPQIGNIQYF
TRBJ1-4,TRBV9,CASSVDGDTNEKLFF
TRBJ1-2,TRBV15,CATSTAGGLLSYGYTF
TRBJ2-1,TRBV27,CASSFPPSSGNNNEQFF
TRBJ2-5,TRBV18,CASSPKPSGATSETQYF
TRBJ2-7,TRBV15,CATSRDRDEQYF
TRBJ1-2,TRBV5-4,CASSLVSGGDYGYTF
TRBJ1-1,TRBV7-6,CASSGSQRGHTEAFF
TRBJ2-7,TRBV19,CASSIAAGQGVYSYEQYF
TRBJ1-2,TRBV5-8,CASSLGDPSYGYTF
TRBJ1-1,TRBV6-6,CASSSSRQGNTEAFF
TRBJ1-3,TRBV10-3,CAISSPGLSSGNTIYF
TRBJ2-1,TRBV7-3,CASSRGLAGVSNEQFF
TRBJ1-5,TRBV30,CAWSVRVSSHLNQPQHF
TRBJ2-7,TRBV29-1,CSVEGDSSSYEQYF
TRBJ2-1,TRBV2,CASSASRELPYNEQFF
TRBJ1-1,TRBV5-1,CASSRRGDRERATEAFF
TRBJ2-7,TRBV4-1,CASSQALLAGSLKGYEQYF
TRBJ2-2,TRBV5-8,CASSRGQRGNTGELFF
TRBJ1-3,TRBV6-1,CASSEVGTGSGNTIYF
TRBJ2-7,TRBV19,CASSWTGFNEQYF
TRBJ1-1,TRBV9,CASSVLGGAKNTEAFF
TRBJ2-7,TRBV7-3,CASSLFSGAEQYF
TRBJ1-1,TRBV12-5,CASAGGRNTEAFF